This TCR beta chain was obtained from a study of vaccination and CD4 T cells after COVID-19. Background on the study: Vaccinees got either two BNT162b2 doses or two mRNA-1273 doses.

Study findings and constraints: The median proportion of reactive clones detected only post-vaccination in convalescent patients was approximately 90%.

At the Johns Hopkins FTIC core, DNA taken from cultured CD4+ T cells was sequenced by way of the Oncomine TCR Beta short-read assay. Scientists extracted genomic DNA from CD4+ T cells grown in culture. TCRdb ran MiXCR on the PCR reads and lists one entry per CDR3 protein. Of tens of thousands of distinct CDR3 sequences listed, over 55% are singletons. Treatment defined: approximately nine-day PBMC culture with coronavirus spike peptide pools or control peptides (ViraFEST assay). With respect to this clonotype: Antigen unknown. Its ends do not fully match the called genes, so a read error is possible.

Looked up from germline, CDR1 is SGHDT and CDR2 is YYEEEE. The CDR3 loop spans 15 amino acids. The receptor was isolated from a human donor who received a COVID-19 vaccine. The chain couples TRBV5-6 to TRBJ2-1, with TRBD2 matching over 8 bases. The input for sequencing was CD4+ T cells from blood, cultured in vitro, taken after SARS-CoV-2 vaccination. DNA of the CDR3: TGTGCCAGCAGCTTGGCCGGGGGGGCGAACAATGAACAGTTCTTC. As protein: CASSLAGGANNEQFF.